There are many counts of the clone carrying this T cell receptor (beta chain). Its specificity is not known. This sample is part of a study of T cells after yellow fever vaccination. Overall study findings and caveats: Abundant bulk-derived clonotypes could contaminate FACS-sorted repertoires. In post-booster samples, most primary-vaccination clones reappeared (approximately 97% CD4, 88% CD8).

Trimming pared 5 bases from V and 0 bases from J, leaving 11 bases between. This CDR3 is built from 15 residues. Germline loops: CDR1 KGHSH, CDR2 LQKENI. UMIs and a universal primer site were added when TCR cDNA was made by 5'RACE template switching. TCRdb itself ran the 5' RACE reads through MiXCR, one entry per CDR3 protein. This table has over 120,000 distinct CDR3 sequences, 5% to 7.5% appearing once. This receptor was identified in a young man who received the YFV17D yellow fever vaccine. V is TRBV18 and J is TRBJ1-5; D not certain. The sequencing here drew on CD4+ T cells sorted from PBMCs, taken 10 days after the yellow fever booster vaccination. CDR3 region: CASSTRTDSNQPQHF. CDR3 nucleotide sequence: TGTGCCAGCTCAACGAGGACGGATAGCAATCAGCCCCAGCATTTT.